These 30 T cell receptor beta chains came from one sample sequenced in a study of regulatory T cells in long-lasting Graves disease. Assembly of TCR beta libraries relied on iRepertoire HTBI primers together with Arm-PCR of CDR3 regions. TCRdb analysed the multiplex PCR reads with MiXCR anew, one entry per CDR3 protein. The sample has 250,000 to 300,000 distinct CDR3 sequences; 22% are singletons. Regarding time point: persistent/refractory GD, antithyroid drugs over 5 years with positive TRAb. Extracted PBMC RNA gave rise to the TCR library. Specimen: peripheral blood mononuclear cells (PBMCs), collected when the disease was refractory, from a patient treated with antithyroid drugs. The receptors stem from a female donor with Graves disease.

This clonotype was seen many times. The chain combines TRBV28 with TRBJ2-3; 10 nucleotides align to TRBD2. CDR1 MDHEN and CDR2 SYDVKM come from the germline V gene. The V and J ends lost 5 bases and 3 bases, in that order; junction bases with no gene match: 2. This CDR3 is 14 amino acids long. The CDR3, as DNA: TGTGCCAGCAGTCCTAGCGGGAGAACAGATACGCAGTATTTT. Translated: CASSPSGRTDTQYF.

Ten or more counts support this clonotype. V and J are TRBV5-6 and TRBJ2-2, with TRBD2 identical over 13 bases. In germline, CDR1 is SGHDT, CDR2 YYEEEE. V was clipped by 4 bases and J by 4 bases; unmatched bases: 4. The CDR3 runs to 16 residues. In DNA form, the CDR3 reads TGTGCCAGCAGCCCGGGGACTAGCGGGACCACCGGGGAGCTGTTTTTT. It translates to CASSPGTSGTTGELFF.

On this clonotype itself: A read error is possible here, since a much larger clone lies one base away. CDR3 sequence (DNA): TGTGCCAGCAGCCGGGACGTGGGGAGGGAGCAGTACTTC. The encoded protein is CASSRDVGREQYF. The V and J genes are TRBV9 and TRBJ2-7; D possibly corresponds to TRBD2 (6 bases). This CDR3 contains 13 residues. V was trimmed by 4 bases and J by 7 bases, leaving 15 bases between them. Germline CDR1 SGDLS, CDR2 YYNGEE.

This clonotype was picked up many times. The chain recombines TRBV20-1 with TRBJ1-1, with 9 nucleotides matching TRBD1. J gave up 3 bases and V 1 base, and 6 bases lay outside the gene matches. This CDR3 contains 15 residues. CDR1 and CDR2 (germline): DFQATT, SNEGSKA (reference sequence). CDR3 sequence reads: CSARGSRTGDTEAFF. The CDR3 nucleotides are TGCAGTGCTAGAGGGTCGAGGACAGGGGACACTGAAGCTTTCTTT.

This clonotype has at least ten counts. V gene TRBV12-3 or TRBV12-4 combines with J gene TRBJ1-5, with a possible D match to TRBD1 (6 bases). The CDR3 length is 15 residues. Trimming pared 5 bases from V and 4 bases from J, leaving 15 bases between. CDR3 sequence reads: CASSQWTAENQPQHF. The CDR3 DNA sequence: TGTGCCAGCAGTCAATGGACAGCGGAGAATCAGCCCCAGCATTTT.

The table lists this clonotype with a few counts. This chain uses TRBV28 with TRBJ2-1, with 10 bases identical to TRBD2. The CDR3 has 19 amino acids. Germline V gene lookup returns CDR1 MDHEN and CDR2 SYDVKM. V lost 2 bases and J lost 5; bases outside the gene matches: 15. The CDR3 region has the DNA TGTGCCAGCAGTTTAATAAATCGTTGGGGACTAGCGAGGAACAATGAGCAGTTCTTC. Translating gives CASSLINRWGLARNNEQFF.

This clonotype has a handful of counts. A clone one base away is much larger, so this may be a read error. This sequence joins TRBV28 and TRBJ1-2; TRBD1 matches at 10 bases. The CDR3 is made up of 16 amino acids. From germline, CDR1 is MDHEN and CDR2 SYDVKM. CDR3 protein: CAGSLGTGATNYGYTF. As DNA, the CDR3 is TGTGCCGGCAGTTTAGGGACAGGGGCCACTAACTATGGCTACACCTTC.

This clonotype was counted a single time. V gene TRBV29-1 combines with J gene TRBJ2-3; no clear D. Per the germline V gene, CDR1 is SQVTM and CDR2 is ANQGSEA. The CDR3 runs 15 residues. Trimming took 4 bases from V and 3 from J, leaving 17 bases between them. The CDR3 protein is CSVVVPLKPTDTQYF. CDR3 nucleotides: TGCAGCGTTGTAGTTCCCCTTAAACCAACAGATACGCAGTATTTT.

This clonotype was observed a few times. The chain employs TRBV7-8 and TRBJ2-5; D call uncertain. The assigned J gene may be wrong: the sequence end matches TRBJ2-1 better. Germline CDR1 SGHVS, CDR2 FQNEAQ. There are 15 residues in the CDR3. CDR3 nucleotides: TGTGCCAGCAGCTTAACGCGGCCCCCCCCCCATGAGCAGTTCTTC. Translation gives CASSLTRPPPHEQFF.

The rearrangement joins TRBV5-1 to TRBJ2-7, with D hard to call. Germline CDR1 reads SGHRS; CDR2 reads YFSETQ. V was pared by 4 bases and J by 5 bases, with 4 bases between. There are 10 residues in the CDR3. The CDR3 protein is CASSEDEQYF. CDR3 in DNA: TGCGCCAGCAGCGAGGACGAGCAGTACTTC. Full variable domain (rest looked up from reference TRBV5-1 and TRBJ2-7): KAGVTQTPRYLIKTRGQQVTLSCSPISGHRSVSWYQQTPGQGLQFLFEYFSETQRNKGNFPGRFSGRQFSNSRSEMNVSTLELGDSALYLCASSEDEQYFGPGTRLTVT.

The chain is built from TRBV20-1 and TRBJ2-2; weak D call: TRBD2 (5 bases). Germline CDR1 is DFQATT and CDR2 is SNEGSKA (reference sequence). The V gene lost 4 bases and the J gene lost 6 bases, with 15 bases spanning the gap. CDR3 length equals 14 residues. The chain's CDR3 is CSAKLRTGAGELFF. CDR3 bases: TGCAGTGCTAAACTCCGGACCGGGGCCGGGGAGCTGTTTTTT.

This clonotype occurred many times. The rearrangement joins TRBV3-1 to TRBJ2-2; no firm D call. With 2 bases removed from V and 1 base from J, the gap between germline ends came to 2 bases. Germline assignment: CDR1 LGHDT and CDR2 YNNKEL (reference sequence). This CDR3 has 13 amino acids. CDR3 sequence (DNA): TGTGCCAGCAGCCAACTGAACACCGGGGAGCTGTTTTTT. Protein: CASSQLNTGELFF.

This chain uses TRBV2 with TRBJ1-5; the match to TRBD1 covers 8 bases. The trim removed 2 bases at V and 1 base at J, leaving 4 bases unmatched. In germline, CDR1 is SNHLY, CDR2 FYNNEI. The CDR3 length is 16 residues. The CDR3 sequence is CASSENRGGSNQPQHF. CDR3 nucleotides: TGTGCCAGCAGTGAAAACAGGGGGGGGAGCAATCAGCCCCAGCATTTT.

The rearrangement joins TRBV5-1 to TRBJ1-5; 7 bases map to TRBD1. Losses at the gene ends were 1 base for V and 6 bases for J; bases not matched to a gene: 4. The CDR3 has 14 amino acids. Germline-derived CDR1 and CDR2 are SGHRS and YFSETQ. CDR3 loop: CASSLSTGSQPQHF. In DNA, the CDR3 is TGCGCCAGCAGCTTGTCGACAGGGAGTCAGCCCCAGCATTTT.

The gene calls are TRBV6-5 and TRBJ2-3; no clear D gene. V dropped 2 bases and J dropped 4 bases, with 7 bases sitting between them. This CDR3 region has 13 residues. Germline V gene sequence: CDR1 MNHEY, CDR2 SVGAGI. CDR3 residues: CASSYNRADTQYF. The CDR3 coding sequence is TGTGCCAGCAGTTACAATCGGGCAGATACGCAGTATTTT.

As regards this clonotype: A junction boundary mismatches the germline segment, possibly from a read error. The chain recombines TRBV24-1 with TRBJ2-3; 13 bases fit TRBD2. CDR3 length: 16 residues. Germline-derived CDR1 and CDR2 are KGHDR and SFDVKD. The DNA for the CDR3 is TGTGCCGCCAGTGATCCGGGACTAGCGGGAACAGATACGCAGTATTTT. This gives the protein CAASDPGLAGTDTQYF.

In its sample, this clonotype was seen once. The chain has TRBV9 and TRBJ2-5; TRBD1 aligns across 8 bases. The J call is uncertain, as TRBJ2-1 better fits the DNA end. CDR1 and CDR2 (germline): SGDLS, YYNGEE. The length of the CDR3 is 14 residues. The CDR3 nucleotides are TGTGCCAGCAGCACGGACAGGGCGGTAGATGAGCAGTTCTTC. This sequence encodes CASSTDRAVDEQFF.

Many counts were recorded for this clonotype. The chain uses TRBV20-1 and TRBJ1-2; D might be TRBD1 (5 bases). The CDR3 sequence is 15 residues long. The germline CDR1 and CDR2 sequences are DFQATT and SNEGSKA (reference sequence). Trimming took off 1 base at V and 5 bases at J, with 17 bases between the two ends. This CDR3 is CSARAWGGENYGYTF. In nucleotides, the CDR3 is TGCAGTGCTAGAGCCTGGGGGGGAGAAAATTATGGCTACACCTTC.

The table lists this clonotype with a few counts. The chain combines TRBV6-2 or TRBV6-3 with TRBJ2-7; TRBD2 matches 8 bases. This CDR3 has 15 residues. With V trimmed by 5 bases and J by 1 base, 7 bases remained unmatched. CDR1 and CDR2 from the germline V gene are MNHEY and SVGEGT. The CDR3 DNA reads TGTGCCAGCAGTGCCACGGGGGGGGGATCCTACGAGCAGTACTTC. This sequence encodes CASSATGGGSYEQYF.

This clonotype was recorded once. V is TRBV12-3 or TRBV12-4 and J is TRBJ2-2; 7 bases match TRBD1. This CDR3 comprises 13 residues. Trimming cost V 6 bases and J 6 bases; bases outside gene matches: 4. CDR3 DNA: TGTGCCAGCAGGACACAGGGGTCCGGGGAGCTGTTTTTT. This sequence encodes CASRTQGSGELFF.

The J gene is TRBJ2-5, the V gene TRBV10-3, with TRBD2 matching over 12 bases. CDR1 and CDR2 from the germline V gene are ENHRY and SYGVKD. CDR3 length: 16 amino acids. The junction had 4 bases not matched to a gene; V was cut back by 0 bases and J by 5 bases. The CDR3, as DNA: TGTGCCATCAGTGAGTCGACTAGCGGGAGTAGGGAGACCCAGTACTTC. Residues: CAISESTSGSRETQYF.

In its sample, this clonotype was seen a few times. CDR3: CASSPGPLDEQYF. Here the CDR3 DNA reads TGTGCCAGCAGCCCCGGCCCCTTGGACGAGCAGTACTTC. J is TRBJ2-7 and V is TRBV7-3; D is uncertain. The ends were cut back, 5 bases at V and 5 bases at J, with 13 bases in the middle. The V gene's germline CDR1 is SGHTA and CDR2 FQGTGA. CDR3 length: 13 residues.

CDR3 region: CASSYWGPSYNSPLHF. The CDR3 DNA follows: TGTGCCAGCAGTTACTGGGGGCCCTCCTATAATTCACCCCTCCACTTT. The chain combines TRBV6-9 with TRBJ1-6, with a possible D match to TRBD1 (6 bases). CDR1 and CDR2 from the germline V gene are MNHGY and SVAAGI. V was clipped by 3 bases and J by 0 bases, with 9 bases between them. The CDR3 consists of 16 residues.

This clonotype showed up just a few times. The chain is built from TRBV4-3 and TRBJ1-2; TRBD1 might be the D (6 bases). With 0 bases removed from V and 8 bases from J, the gap between germline ends came to 16 bases. There are 15 residues in the CDR3. Per germline, CDR1 LGHNA and CDR2 YSLEER. CDR3 nucleotide sequence: TGCGCCAGCAGCCAAGACCACAGGGTCTCGCGGGGCTACACCTTC. Amino acids: CASSQDHRVSRGYTF.

This clonotype was recorded many times. The chain recombines TRBV27 with TRBJ2-1, with TRBD2 matching over 12 bases. CDR3 length: 19 residues. Per the germline V gene, CDR1 is MNHEY and CDR2 is SMNVEV (reference sequence). V shed 2 bases, J shed 5 bases, and the junction held 13 bases outside the gene matches. The CDR3 DNA reads TGTGCCAGCAGTTTAAGGACTAGCGGGAACACTTTACCCGACAATGAGCAGTTCTTC. It encodes CASSLRTSGNTLPDNEQFF.

At least ten counts were recorded for this clonotype. The chain links TRBV10-3 to TRBJ2-7; 12 bases fit TRBD1. The V segment lost 2 bases and the J segment 3 bases; nucleotides outside the gene matches: 5. Germline CDR1 ENHRY, CDR2 SYGVKD. CDR3 length: 16 amino acids. The CDR3 reads CAISESGTGGFYEQYF. CDR3 nucleotide sequence: TGTGCCATCAGTGAGAGCGGGACAGGGGGCTTCTACGAGCAGTACTTC.

In this sample, this clonotype turned up a few times. The rearrangement joins TRBV5-1 to TRBJ2-5; weak D call: TRBD2 (5 bases). CDR1 and CDR2 from the germline V gene are SGHRS and YFSETQ. This CDR3 has 14 amino acids. Trimming left V 6 bases short and J 3 bases short, with 15 bases between. CDR3 in amino acids: CASTEVPSKETQYF. In nucleotides, the CDR3 is TGCGCCAGCACGGAGGTTCCGTCTAAAGAGACCCAGTACTTC.

This clonotype came up a few times. CDR3 nucleotide sequence: TGCAGTGCTCTTCGACAGGAACTCACCTACGAGCAGTACTTC. Translated: CSALRQELTYEQYF. The chain recombines TRBV20-1 with TRBJ2-7; a possible D gene is TRBD1 (6 bases). Looked up from germline, CDR1 is DFQATT and CDR2 is SNEGSKA (reference sequence). V shed 5 bases and J shed 2 bases, with 16 bases lying between them. The CDR3 is 14 residues long.

About this clonotype itself: It may be a read error: a sequence one base away is much more abundant. The V call is TRBV2, the J call TRBJ1-2; D possibly corresponds to TRBD1 (5 bases). This CDR3 comprises 16 residues. Germline CDR1 reads SNHLY; CDR2 reads FYNNEI. V was pared by 8 bases and J by 4 bases, with 23 bases between. The CDR3 DNA sequence: TGTGCCAGCGGACCCGAGAGGACATGGCTGAGCTATGGCTACACCTTC. Its translation is CASGPERTWLSYGYTF.

This clonotype has a count of ten or more. This chain joins TRBV7-2 and TRBJ2-5; D remains unclear. V gave up 4 bases and J gave up 5 bases, with 8 bases separating them. The CDR3 is made up of 12 amino acids. Germline CDR1 reads SGHTA; CDR2 reads FQGNSA. DNA for the CDR3: TGTGCCAGCAGCTCGAACTTGGAGACCCAGTACTTC. Translation: CASSSNLETQYF. Using reference TRBV7-2 and TRBJ2-5 for the parts outside the CDR3, the full variable domain is GAGVSQSPSNKVTEKGKDVELRCDPISGHTALYWYRQSLGQGLEFLIYFQGNSAPDKSGLPSDRFSAERTGGSVSTLTIQRTQQEDSAVYLCASSSNLETQYFGPGTRLLVL.